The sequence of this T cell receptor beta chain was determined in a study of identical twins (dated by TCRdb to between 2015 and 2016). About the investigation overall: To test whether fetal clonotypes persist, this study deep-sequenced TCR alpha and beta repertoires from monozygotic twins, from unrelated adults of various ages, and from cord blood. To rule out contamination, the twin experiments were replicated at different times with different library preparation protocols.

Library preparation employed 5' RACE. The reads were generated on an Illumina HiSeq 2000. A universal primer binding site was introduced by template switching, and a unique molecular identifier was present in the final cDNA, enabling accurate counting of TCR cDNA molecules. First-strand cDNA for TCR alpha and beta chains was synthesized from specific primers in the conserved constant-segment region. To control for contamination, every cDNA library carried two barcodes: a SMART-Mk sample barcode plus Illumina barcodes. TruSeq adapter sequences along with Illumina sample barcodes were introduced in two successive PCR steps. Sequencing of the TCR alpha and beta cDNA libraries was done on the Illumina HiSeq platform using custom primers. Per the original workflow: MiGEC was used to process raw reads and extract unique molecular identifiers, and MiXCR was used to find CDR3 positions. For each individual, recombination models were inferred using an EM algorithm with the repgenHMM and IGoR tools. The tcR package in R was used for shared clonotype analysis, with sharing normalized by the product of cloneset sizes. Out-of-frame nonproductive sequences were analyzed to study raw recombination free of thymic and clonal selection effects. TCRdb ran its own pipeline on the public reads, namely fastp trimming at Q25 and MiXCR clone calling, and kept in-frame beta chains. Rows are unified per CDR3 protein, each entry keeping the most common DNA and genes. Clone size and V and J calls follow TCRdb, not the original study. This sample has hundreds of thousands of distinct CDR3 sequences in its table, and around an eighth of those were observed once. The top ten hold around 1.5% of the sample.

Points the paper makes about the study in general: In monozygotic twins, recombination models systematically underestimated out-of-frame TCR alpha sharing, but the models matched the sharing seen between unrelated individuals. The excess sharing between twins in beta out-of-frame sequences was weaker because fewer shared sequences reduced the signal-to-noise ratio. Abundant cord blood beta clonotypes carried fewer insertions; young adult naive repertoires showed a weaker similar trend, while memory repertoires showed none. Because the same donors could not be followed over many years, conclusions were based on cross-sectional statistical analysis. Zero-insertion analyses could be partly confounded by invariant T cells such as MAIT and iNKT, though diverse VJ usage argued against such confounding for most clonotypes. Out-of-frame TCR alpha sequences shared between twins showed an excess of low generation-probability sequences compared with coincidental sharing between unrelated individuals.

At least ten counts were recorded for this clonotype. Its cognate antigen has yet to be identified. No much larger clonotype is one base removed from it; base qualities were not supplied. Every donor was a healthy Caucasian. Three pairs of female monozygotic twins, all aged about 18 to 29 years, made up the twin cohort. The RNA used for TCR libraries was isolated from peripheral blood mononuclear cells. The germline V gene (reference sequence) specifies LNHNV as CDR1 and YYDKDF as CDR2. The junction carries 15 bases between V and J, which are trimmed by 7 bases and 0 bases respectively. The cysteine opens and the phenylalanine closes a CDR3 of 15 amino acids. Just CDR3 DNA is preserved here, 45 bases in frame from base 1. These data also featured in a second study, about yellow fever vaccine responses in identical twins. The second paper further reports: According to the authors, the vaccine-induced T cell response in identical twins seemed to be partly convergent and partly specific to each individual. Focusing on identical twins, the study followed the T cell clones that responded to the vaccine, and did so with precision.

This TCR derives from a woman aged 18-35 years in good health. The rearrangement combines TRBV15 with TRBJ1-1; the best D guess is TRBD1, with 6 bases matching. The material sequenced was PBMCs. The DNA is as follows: TGTGCCACCACCCTGGGGGCGTCTATGAACACTGAAGCTTTCTTT. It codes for CATTLGASMNTEAFF.